What follows describes a single TCR beta chain. The J segment lost 6 bases and the V segment lost 6 bases, leaving 8 bases of the junction unmatched. Germline CDR1 reads LNHDA; CDR2 reads SQIVND (reference sequence). The CDR3 loop spans 14 amino acids. While infection was still active, Seattle patients were enrolled and then followed longitudinally. This record comes from a study of blood T cell repertoires in COVID-19. Overall study context: The United States, Italy and Spain were the sources of the acute and convalescent COVID-19 samples. In each case, the material was cDNA or gDNA derived from T cells, B-cell-depleted T cells, or PBMCs.

Per the authors' pipeline: For nucleated cells, counts were estimated from reference gene primer amplification. Data came from immunoSEQ multiplex PCR; TCRdb stores just in-frame clones and leaves some out. V and J calls and clone size are copied from that table; D and trimming were computed from the DNA. The table records 200,000 to 250,000 clones, nearly 85% of them present only once. The chain couples TRBV19 to TRBJ1-1, with 9 bases aligning to TRBD1. Input material: peripheral blood. This receptor was obtained from a woman in her twenties or thirties with COVID-19, enrolled during active disease. DNA of the CDR3: TGTGCCAGTAGCTCCGGGACAGGGTACGCTGAAGCTTTCTTT. Translation: CASSSGTGYAEAFF.